The TCR beta chain described here comes from a study of cytomegalovirus exposure and HLA in healthy donors (dated by TCRdb to about 2017). As for the study more broadly: An earlier analysis of roughly 570 of the donors reported about 260 Gb of sequence data and around 100 million unique TCR beta sequences obtained from around 190 million T cells. Among the roughly 390 genotyped donors, around 81% belonged to the genetic ancestry cluster associated with self-reported Caucasian donors. Among 398 genotyped donors of the cohort, an average of around 240,000 unique TCR beta nucleotide sequences were sequenced per donor, roughly 18% of them non-productive. An early release covering more than 500 HLA-typed donors comprised 250 to 350 gigabases of sequencing data and 85 million to 100 million unique TCR sequences. Both class I and class II loci were covered by HLA typing, at four-digit resolution. In a later genetic analysis, genome-wide SNP genotypes for about three fifths of the roughly 670 donors were used, and that subset was treated as a discovery cohort. In an earlier analysis of roughly 540 of the donors, high-throughput TCR beta sequencing was used to judge whether each TCR beta V gene segment behaved as functional or pseudogenic. All discovery cohort repertoires had been generated using a single sequencing platform. Because of strong linkage in the cohort, roughly five DR-DQ haplotypes were treated as single units for association and clustering. The study combined high-throughput TCR immunosequencing, statistical association of individual TCRs with disease status, and machine learning to predict cytomegalovirus infection status. Typing coverage differed by locus: A, B, C, DRB1 and DQB1 were typed in roughly 620-630 donors, DQA1 in around 500, DPA1 in some 600, and DPB1 in 400 to 480. The study aimed to test whether cataloging public T cell receptors could reveal signatures of past pathogen exposure. A later analysis re-analyzed previously published TCR beta repertoires from approximately 700 donors and added high-resolution HLA genotyping to study TCR occurrence patterns. Rather than drawing on any new phenotypic data, the later analysis identified candidate immune exposures from TCR beta sequences and the way those sequences occurred across donors. Donor age, sex, ethnicity and CMV serostatus were compiled together with the repertoire data. Besides the first cohort of roughly 640 subjects, a separate validation cohort made up of roughly 120 different subjects was used. The T cell repertoires of about 700 subjects were profiled by immunosequencing and related to cytomegalovirus serostatus.

Remarks on this clone: It lacks a known antigen. Per-base qualities were not stored, and no clone one base away is much larger.

The germline V gene sets CDR1 to SNHLY and CDR2 to FYNNEI. Counted from cysteine to phenylalanine, this CDR3 has 14 amino acids. The kept DNA is CDR3 alone, 42 bases in frame from the first base. The germline V end is reduced by 7 bases and the J end by 5 bases; junction bases left unmatched: 6. General study outcomes and caveats: Compared with equally common non-associated chains, HLA-associated TCR beta chains in a later analysis were more clonally expanded and had lower generation probabilities. HLA typing was unavailable for some donors at each locus, so association tests used only the typed subset. Some IMGT-functional V segments, including TRBV6-2 and TRBV6-3, could not be told apart with the 87-base-pair reads, so those segments were excluded. Most TCR sequences were observed very rarely across donors, whereas some public TCRs were present in many individuals. V-gene and J-gene trimming of TCR beta chains was associated with a missense DCLRE1C variant in a later genetic analysis, and the association was replicated in an independent cohort. Only TCR beta chains were sequenced in this cohort, and the absence of alpha or paired-chain data limited detectable features. In a later analysis, the rate of TCR association differed among HLA loci, with DRB1 alleles having the most associated TCRs and HLA-C alleles having the fewest. When HLA alleles, especially DR and DQ, strongly co-occurred, attributing TCR associations to individual alleles was difficult. Linkage disequilibrium might explain the correlated functional status among segregating V segments, but an unknown experimental factor could not be excluded. The authors suggested that the approach could potentially be extended to other disease states and immunological phenotypes. A cluster of highly shared sequence variants was judged likely to be a technical artifact of the sequencing pipeline. Because counts were too low, seventeen rarely observed V segments, including chromosome 9 orphons, were excluded from the earlier analysis of some 540 of the donors. In a later analysis, 15,000 to 20,000 TCR beta sequences were associated with specific HLA alleles at a false discovery rate of 0.05. A further reported finding was that TCR beta sequences accurately predicted the HLA-A and HLA-B alleles for most subjects in the first cohort. Roughly uniform sequencing depth across donors was assumed in presence/absence analyses, although this assumption may not hold. Immune exposure information for the cohort was limited to CMV serostatus. A total of roughly 160 TCR beta chains were listed by the study as associated with cytomegalovirus. In an earlier analysis of around 600 of the donors, most TCR beta V segments were observed in productive rearrangements about 87% or about 30% of the time, broadly matching IMGT annotations. Compared with the approximately 670-donor mean, donors in an Asian-associated ancestry cluster had fewer N-insertions in productive TCRs, according to a later genetic analysis. The classifier was reported to diagnose cytomegalovirus status with high specificity and sensitivity in both the original and validation cohorts. Several of the top co-occurrence clusters appeared to be linked to parvovirus B19, influenza, CMV and Epstein-Barr virus, according to a later analysis. A few of the identified cytomegalovirus-associated TCR beta chains were confirmed in vitro to be specific for cytomegalovirus antigens. Most CMV-associated TCR beta chains appeared to be HLA-restricted in a later analysis, and the HLA associations seemed to be driven largely by CMV exposure.

In total, roughly 710 healthy bone marrow donors made up the cohort. At the time of sampling, all cohort members were nominally healthy, though unrecorded immune exposures were likely present. The donor tested CMV seronegative, placing the donor among the 350 or so seronegative members of the cohort. A peripheral blood sample was provided by each donor, and peripheral blood mononuclear cells were used for TCR beta sequencing. The Qiagen DNeasy Blood Extraction Kit was used to extract genomic DNA from the blood cell samples. Library method: the immunoSEQ multiplex PCR assay. The multiplex PCR relied on a mix of 60 forward primers for TCR Vbeta segments and 13 reverse primers for TCR Jbeta segments. The CDR3 region of rearranged TCR beta genes was amplified from genomic DNA with a multiplex PCR assay. On the Illumina HiSeq System, the amplified TCR beta libraries were sequenced as 87-base-pair reads. As for how the authors treated the data: In a later analysis, tens of millions of unique TCR beta chains were counted across the 500 to 700 repertoires, and around 11 million of these chains were shared by at least two donors. A nearest-neighbor algorithm error-corrected the raw reads and collapsed the reads into unique sequences, merging closely related sequences to remove PCR and sequencing errors. CDR3 sequences were aligned to IMGT reference sequences to assign V, D and J gene segments. For a sequence to be retained, a match of at least six nucleotides was required to both a V gene segment and a J gene segment. Rearrangements were classified as productive when the CDR3 lacked stop codons and remained in frame with V and J, and all other rearrangements were classified as non-productive. CDR3 was defined by IMGT convention, running from the second conserved V-encoded cysteine to the conserved J-encoded phenylalanine. The earlier analysis of about 620 of the donors excluded sequences that lacked an unambiguous match to a single V gene segment. An earlier analysis of several hundred of the donors called V segments functional above 56.7% productive rearrangements and segregating when the between-donor standard deviation exceeded 5%. A statistical classification framework was built for diagnosing cytomegalovirus status from the catalog of TCR beta chain sequences. In a later analysis, TCR nucleotide sequences were compared against IMGT/GENE-DB human TR gene sequences so that V and J genes could be assigned. A later analysis assigned CDR3 sequences and most-parsimonious VDJ recombination scenarios with the TCRdist pipeline. In a later analysis, every TCR beta chain was defined by the combination of its CDR3 amino acid sequence and its V-gene family, and reads without a unique V-gene family were dropped. As a way to deal with suspected cross-contamination and a sequencing artifact, a later analysis dropped approximately 570 nucleotide sequences that were highly shared and had low generation probability. For each public chain, a later analysis derived a clonal expansion index from normalized ranks of inferred template counts within each repertoire. In a later analysis, generation probabilities were computed with a VDJ recombination model fitted to out-of-frame rearrangements, and the resulting probabilities were checked against IGoR. In a later analysis, hypergeometric tests were used to score TCR-TCR, TCR-HLA and TCR-CMV co-occurrence, with a repertoire-size bias correction applied to TCR pairs. To estimate false discovery rates, a later analysis permuted the HLA or CMV assignments 20 times. A later analysis grouped co-occurring TCRs with DBSCAN, adding TCRdist sequence similarity when clustering within HLA-allele-positive subsets. Co-occurrence clustering excluded repertoires with fewer than 30,000 or more than 120,000 public chains, plus five with anomalous nucleotide sharing. The table was pulled from immuneACCESS by TCRdb, which kept in-frame rearrangements only. Such tables lose some clones; where checked, under half of the loss comes from unresolved V genes, and the rest has no known cause. For V, J and clone size, that table is used; D and trimming come from the DNA. The sample yields about 200,000 clones; about 88% were counted once. Around 0.3% of the sample goes to the ten largest clones.

Source material: PBMCs. This TCR derives from a woman aged 25 to 39 in good health and CMV-seronegative. Here the chain combines TRBV2 and TRBJ1-1; TRBD1 fits 11 bases in the junction. The nucleotide sequence reads as follows: TGTGCCAGCACAAAGGACAGGGGGCGGACTGAAGCTTTCTTT. The translation is CASTKDRGRTEAFF.